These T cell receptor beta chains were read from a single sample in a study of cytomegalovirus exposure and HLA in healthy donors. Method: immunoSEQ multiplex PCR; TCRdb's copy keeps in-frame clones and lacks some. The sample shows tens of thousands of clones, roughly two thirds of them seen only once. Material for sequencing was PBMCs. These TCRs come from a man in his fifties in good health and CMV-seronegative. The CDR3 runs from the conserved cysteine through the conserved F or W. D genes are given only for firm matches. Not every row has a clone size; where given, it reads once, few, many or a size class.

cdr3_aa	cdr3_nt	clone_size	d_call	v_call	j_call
CASSQDSYRDISGYTF	TGTGCCAGCAGCCAAGATTCTTACAGGGATATTTCTGGCTACACCTTC	.	.	TRBV4-2	TRBJ1-2
CASSLELKTGGNEQFF	TGTGCCAGCAGCTTGGAGCTAAAAACGGGGGGCAATGAGCAGTTCTTC	.	TRBD2	TRBV5-4	TRBJ2-1
CASSFAPLTGGGNTIYF	TGTGCCAGCAGCTTCGCTCCTCTGACAGGGGGAGGAAACACCATATATTTT	.	TRBD1	TRBV13	TRBJ1-3
CASSPDGKSYEQYF	TGCGCCAGCAGCCCGGACGGGAAATCCTACGAGCAGTACTTC	.	.	TRBV5-1	TRBJ2-7
CASSSTVYEQYF	TGTGCCAGCAGTTCGACTGTATACGAGCAGTACTTC	.	.	TRBV6-5	TRBJ2-7
CASSLAQGAYTEAFF	TGTGCCAGCAGCCTGGCCCAGGGGGCATACACTGAAGCTTTCTTT	.	TRBD1	TRBV7-2	TRBJ1-1
CASFTGQGWNQPQHF	TGTGCCAGCTTCACGGGACAGGGGTGGAATCAGCCCCAGCATTTT	.	TRBD1	TRBV6-5	TRBJ1-5
CASSFTGGRGYEQYF	TGTGCCAGCAGTTTTACAGGGGGCAGAGGCTACGAGCAGTACTTC	.	TRBD1	TRBV28	TRBJ2-7
CASSLEGESTDTQYF	TGTGCCAGCAGCTTAGAGGGGGAGAGCACAGATACGCAGTATTTT	.	.	TRBV7-9	TRBJ2-3
CASSLAGRPYNEQFF	TGTGCCAGCAGTTTAGCGGGGCGACCCTACAATGAGCAGTTCTTC	.	.	TRBV27	TRBJ2-1
CASSGFREVGGELFF	TGTGCCAGCAGTGGCTTCAGGGAGGTGGGCGGGGAGCTGTTTTTT	.	.	TRBV6-1	TRBJ2-2
CASSSTVSRNTEAFF	TGTGCCAGCAGCTCGACAGTTTCCAGGAACACTGAAGCTTTCTTT	few	.	TRBV7-3	TRBJ1-1
CASSLMASGGSKTQYF	TGTGCCAGCAGCCTGATGGCGAGCGGGGGGTCGAAGACCCAGTACTTC	.	TRBD2	TRBV7-2	TRBJ2-5
CASSEGTGAYYGYTF	TGTGCCAGCAGTGAAGGGACAGGGGCCTATTATGGCTACACCTTC	.	TRBD1	TRBV6-1	TRBJ1-2
CASSLTRMGSTEAFF	TGTGCCAGCAGCTTAACGCGGATGGGGAGCACTGAAGCTTTCTTT	.	.	TRBV7-3	TRBJ1-1
CASRATPLTGLEAFF	TGTGCCAGCAGAGCAACACCTCTGACAGGACTTGAAGCTTTCTTT	.	.	TRBV7-9	TRBJ1-1
CASSLQPGDTEAFF	TGTGCCAGCAGCTTGCAGCCGGGGGACACTGAAGCTTTCTTT	.	.	TRBV7-2	TRBJ1-1
CASSLGQGAGQPQHF	TGCGCCAGCAGCTTGGGGCAGGGGGCCGGGCAGCCCCAGCATTTT	.	TRBD1	TRBV5-1	TRBJ1-5
CASSFKREVNYGYTF	TGTGCCAGCAGCTTTAAACGGGAAGTTAACTATGGCTACACCTTC	.	.	TRBV5-4	TRBJ1-2
CASSRQRGPGANVLTF	TGTGCCAGCAGCCGACAAAGGGGCCCTGGGGCCAACGTCCTGACTTTC	.	.	TRBV5-4	TRBJ2-6
CASSPVTSVSF	TGTGCCAGCAGCCCCGTAACATCCGTCAGCTTC	.	.	TRBV5-8	TRBJ2-7
CASSVPSDRALTDTQYF	TGTGCCAGCAGCGTACCATCGGACAGGGCCCTCACAGATACGCAGTATTTT	.	TRBD1	TRBV9	TRBJ2-3
CASSHRGETQYF	TGTGCCAGCAGTCACAGGGGGGAGACCCAGTACTTC	.	TRBD1	TRBV6-5	TRBJ2-5
CASSLDTRGGSTDTQYF	TGTGCCAGCAGCTTAGATACCAGGGGAGGGAGCACAGATACGCAGTATTTT	.	.	TRBV11-3	TRBJ2-3
CASSQLRDRAHEQYF	TGTGCCAGCAGCCAACTCCGGGACAGGGCCCACGAGCAGTACTTC	.	TRBD1	TRBV14	TRBJ2-7
CASSYSRGRVNTEAFF	TGTGCCAGCAGTTACTCTCGAGGCAGAGTGAACACTGAAGCTTTCTTT	once	.	TRBV6-6	TRBJ1-1
CASSRGQGAGYTF	TGTGCCAGCAGTCGTGGACAGGGTGCTGGCTACACCTTC	few	TRBD1	TRBV6-1	TRBJ1-2
CAWSHIIRDTNYEQYF	TGTGCCTGGAGTCATATAATCCGGGACACAAACTACGAGCAGTACTTC	few	.	TRBV30	TRBJ2-7
CASSLLWEGAFF	TGTGCCAGCAGCCTGCTCTGGGAGGGAGCTTTCTTT	.	.	TRBV5-5	TRBJ1-1
CASSYPAEGTNYGYTF	TGTGCCAGCAGTTACCCCGCTGAAGGGACAAACTATGGCTACACCTTC	.	.	TRBV6-6	TRBJ1-2
CASSVAGRGYTDTQYF	TGTGCCAGCAGCGTAGCTGGGCGGGGGTACACAGATACGCAGTATTTT	.	TRBD2	TRBV9	TRBJ2-3
CASAGVHEQYF	TGTGCCAGCGCAGGGGTCCACGAGCAGTACTTC	once	.	TRBV6-1	TRBJ2-7
CASSGLAGTQETQYF	TGTGCCAGCAGTGGATTAGCGGGGACTCAAGAGACCCAGTACTTC	.	TRBD2	TRBV6-1	TRBJ2-5
CASSLWGQGGRMNTEAFF	TGTGCCAGCAGCTTATGGGGACAGGGGGGTAGGATGAACACTGAAGCTTTCTTT	.	TRBD1	TRBV7-3	TRBJ1-1